A selection of T cell receptor beta chains follows, all from one sample in a study of cytomegalovirus exposure and HLA in healthy donors. Using immunoSEQ multiplex PCR, the repertoire was profiled, and TCRdb retains in-frame clones only, with some absent. The data hold about 120,000 clones, with 65% to 85% observed a single time. The sample comprised PBMCs. The source is a man aged 30 to 45 in good health and CMV-seropositive. Each CDR3 is given with its conserved first and last residue. The order of the fields is V gene, D gene, clone size, J gene, CDR3 protein, CDR3 DNA. D genes are given only for firm matches. Clone sizes are given selectively: once, few, many, or a class where the clone is expanded.

TRBV2	.	.	TRBJ2-2	CASNNGELFF	TGTGCCAGCAATAACGGGGAGCTGTTTTTT
TRBV6-1	TRBD1	.	TRBJ2-7	CASSDRGSEQYF	TGTGCCAGCAGTGACAGGGGGAGCGAGCAGTACTTC
TRBV5-1	.	.	TRBJ2-5	CASSLGGGLQETQYF	TGCGCCAGCAGCTTGGGTGGCGGCCTCCAAGAGACCCAGTACTTC
TRBV4-2	.	once	TRBJ2-5	CASSQDIGAQYF	TGTGCCAGCAGCCAAGATATCGGGGCCCAGTACTTC
TRBV6-1	.	.	TRBJ1-1	CASTLPGHPNTEAFF	TGTGCCAGCACCCTACCGGGACACCCGAACACTGAAGCTTTCTTT
TRBV2	.	.	TRBJ2-7	CASSITYEQYF	TGTGCCAGCTCTATCACCTACGAGCAGTACTTC
TRBV4-1	TRBD1	.	TRBJ1-2	CASSQATGQGSYGYTF	TGCGCCAGCAGCCAAGCTACGGGACAGGGTTCCTATGGCTACACCTTC
TRBV19	TRBD1	.	TRBJ2-7	CASSTGTETTKQYF	TGTGCCAGTAGTACCGGGACAGAGACTACGAAGCAGTACTTC
TRBV6-5	.	.	TRBJ2-3	CASRGLGTDTQYF	TGTGCCAGCAGGGGGCTGGGCACAGATACGCAGTATTTT
TRBV7-2	TRBD2	.	TRBJ2-5	CASSLEVGGGAEETQYF	TGTGCCAGCAGCTTAGAAGTGGGCGGGGGGGCAGAAGAGACCCAGTACTTC
TRBV2	.	.	TRBJ1-2	CASSEGAQRF	TGCGCCAGCAGTGAAGGGGCGCAACGATTC
TRBV15	TRBD1	.	TRBJ1-2	CATSRDRGIGGYTF	TGTGCCACCAGCAGGGACAGGGGAATCGGTGGCTACACCTTC
TRBV5-1	TRBD2	once	TRBJ2-3	CASTELAGDTDTQYF	TGCGCCAGCACCGAACTAGCGGGGGACACAGATACGCAGTATTTT
TRBV5-1	.	.	TRBJ1-1	CASSLVSGLTPAAFF	TGCGCCAGCAGCTTGGTGAGCGGCCTCACCCCCGCGGCTTTCTTT
TRBV5-1	.	.	TRBJ2-1	CASSLGFQGNEQFF	TGCGCCAGCAGCTTGGGATTTCAGGGCAATGAGCAGTTCTTC
TRBV6-1	TRBD1	once	TRBJ1-2	CASRRYDRETGYTF	TGTGCCAGCAGAAGATACGACAGGGAAACTGGCTACACCTTC
TRBV5-5	TRBD1	.	TRBJ1-4	CASSFPDRGPEGEKLFF	TGTGCCAGCAGCTTTCCAGACAGGGGGCCTGAGGGAGAAAAACTGTTTTTT
TRBV18	TRBD1	.	TRBJ1-6	CASRGQVGLSPLHF	TGTGCCAGCCGAGGACAGGTCGGGTTATCACCCCTCCACTTT
TRBV10-2	.	.	TRBJ2-1	CASSESTEQFF	TGCGCCAGCAGTGAGTCAACAGAGCAGTTCTTC
TRBV5-4	.	.	TRBJ2-1	CASSLVADNEQFF	TGTGCCAGCAGCTTGGTGGCAGACAATGAGCAGTTCTTC
TRBV9	TRBD1	.	TRBJ2-2	CASTPGTGGNVGELFF	TGTGCCAGCACCCCCGGGACAGGGGGCAATGTCGGGGAGCTGTTTTTT
TRBV2	TRBD1	.	TRBJ1-5	CASSSRGQSNQPQHF	TGTGCCAGCAGTAGCAGGGGGCAGAGCAATCAGCCCCAGCATTTT
TRBV18	.	.	TRBJ1-1	CASSPQVLRTEAFF	TGTGCCAGCTCACCACAGGTTTTGAGGACTGAAGCTTTCTTT
TRBV6-1	.	.	TRBJ2-7	CASSSRYYEQYF	TGTGCCAGCAGTTCCCGGTACTACGAGCAGTACTTC
TRBV30	TRBD1	.	TRBJ2-1	CAWIGQGREQFF	TGTGCCTGGATAGGACAGGGCAGGGAGCAGTTCTTC
TRBV7-8	TRBD1	.	TRBJ2-4	CASSLARQGETIQYF	TGTGCCAGCAGCTTAGCGAGACAGGGGGAGACCATTCAGTACTTC
TRBV4-2	.	once	TRBJ2-5	CASSPGYRSGETQYF	TGTGCCAGCTCTCCGGGATATCGATCGGGGGAGACCCAGTACTTC
TRBV6-1	TRBD1	.	TRBJ1-5	CASSTGDWNQPQHF	TGTGCCAGCAGCACAGGGGACTGGAATCAGCCCCAGCATTTT
TRBV12-5	.	.	TRBJ2-5	CASREGGETQYF	TGTGCTAGCAGGGAGGGGGGAGAGACCCAGTACTTC
TRBV30	.	.	TRBJ1-5	CAWSVKRGMDQPQHF	TGTGCCTGGAGTGTAAAAAGGGGGATGGATCAGCCCCAGCATTTT
TRBV4-3	.	.	TRBJ2-7	CASSQASRGDYEQYF	TGCGCCAGCAGCCAAGCTTCCAGGGGAGACTACGAGCAGTACTTC
TRBV5-4	TRBD1	.	TRBJ1-2	CASSLYRGLVIYGYTF	TGTGCCAGCAGCTTGTATAGGGGGCTGGTAATCTATGGCTACACCTTC
TRBV2	.	.	TRBJ2-7	CASTEGATPSSYEQYF	TGTGCCAGCACCGAGGGAGCAACGCCAAGCTCCTACGAGCAGTACTTC
TRBV7-6	.	.	TRBJ2-2	CASSLLGHTGELFF	TGTGCCAGCAGCTTACTGGGCCACACCGGGGAGCTGTTTTTT
TRBV7-9	.	.	TRBJ2-1	CASIPMSGFNEQFF	TGTGCCAGCATCCCCATGTCGGGGTTCAATGAGCAGTTCTTC
TRBV25-1	TRBD1	.	TRBJ1-1	CASSERTGESTEAFF	TGTGCCAGCAGTGAAAGAACAGGGGAGAGCACTGAAGCTTTCTTT
TRBV2	TRBD1	few	TRBJ1-5	CASTPDRENQPQHF	TGTGCCAGCACGCCGGACAGGGAGAATCAGCCCCAGCATTTT
TRBV28	.	.	TRBJ1-6	CASSMLDLSSYNSPLHF	TGTGCCAGCAGTATGCTAGACCTGAGCTCCTATAATTCACCCCTCCACTTT
TRBV6-1	TRBD2	.	TRBJ2-7	CASTIRGTSGYEQYF	TGTGCCAGCACTATTCGGGGGACTAGCGGCTACGAGCAGTACTTC
TRBV7-8	.	.	TRBJ2-2	CASSLAPLVGATGELFF	TGTGCCAGCAGCTTAGCCCCCCTGGTGGGCGCGACCGGGGAGCTGTTTTTT
TRBV7-9	.	.	TRBJ2-7	CSSSFSGDISYEQYF	TGTTCCAGCAGCTTCTCCGGGGACATCTCCTACGAGCAGTACTTC
TRBV5-4	.	few	TRBJ2-2	CASSTPSGDGELFF	TGTGCCAGCAGCACGCCCTCAGGGGACGGGGAGCTGTTTTTT
TRBV4-1	.	.	TRBJ2-1	CASSQEWALYNEQFF	TGCGCCAGCAGCCAAGAGTGGGCCCTCTACAATGAGCAGTTCTTC
TRBV14	TRBD1	.	TRBJ2-7	CASSPGGVPGYEQYF	TGTGCCAGCAGTCCAGGGGGAGTACCGGGTTACGAGCAGTACTTC
TRBV15	.	.	TRBJ1-2	CATSRSAGIYYGYTF	TGTGCCACCAGCAGGAGTGCAGGGATTTACTATGGCTACACCTTC
TRBV9	TRBD1	.	TRBJ2-7	CASSPGQGGTHEQYF	TGTGCCAGCAGCCCCGGACAGGGGGGGACGCACGAGCAGTACTTC
TRBV5-3	.	.	TRBJ2-2	CARSLVSGWAGELFF	TGTGCCAGAAGCTTGGTCAGTGGCTGGGCTGGGGAGCTGTTTTTT